One sample yielded the 5 T cell receptor beta chains listed below, sequenced in a study of cytomegalovirus exposure and HLA in healthy donors. The PCR used 60 Vbeta and 13 Jbeta primers. Measured with immunoSEQ multiplex PCR; TCRdb has only the in-frame clones, and not every one. The sample lists approximately 190,000 clones, under 70% occurring once. Sequenced material: PBMCs. These receptors originate from a middle-aged man in good health and CMV-seropositive.

This rearrangement joins TRBV28 to TRBJ1-1; 7 nucleotides align to TRBD1. The germline gives CDR1 MDHEN, CDR2 SYDVKM. This CDR3 spans 15 amino acids. J gave up 5 bases and V 10 bases, and 16 bases lay outside the gene matches. CDR3 nucleotide sequence: TGTGCCACCGACGACAGGGAATGGGGGAGGACTGAAGCTTTCTTT. Residues: CATDDREWGRTEAFF.

This rearrangement joins TRBV5-4 to TRBJ2-3, with D possibly TRBD1 on 6 matching bases. This CDR3 contains 15 residues. The germline V gene encodes CDR1 SGHNT and CDR2 YYREEE (reference sequence). Trimming stripped 0 bases from V and 0 bases from J, with 8 bases between. The CDR3 region has the DNA TGTGCCAGCAGCTTGGTCGGGACAAGCACAGATACGCAGTATTTT. Protein product: CASSLVGTSTDTQYF.

CDR3 in amino acids: CASSIDGTGGQHF. The CDR3 DNA follows: TGTGCCAGTAGTATAGACGGGACCGGGGGCCAGCATTTT. The rearrangement joins TRBV19 to TRBJ1-5; perhaps TRBD1 as D (5 bases). Trimming took off 0 bases at V and 12 bases at J, with 12 bases between the two ends. Germline V gives CDR1 LNHDA, CDR2 SQIVND (reference sequence). CDR3 size: 13 residues.

The V gene is TRBV7-2, the J gene TRBJ2-3; D call uncertain. V was shortened by 2 bases and J by 2 bases, with 2 bases between the two germline ends. The length of the CDR3 is 12 residues. CDR1 and CDR2 from the germline V gene are SGHTA and FQGNSA. The CDR3 here is CASSLLTDTQYF. Written as DNA, the CDR3 is TGTGCCAGCAGCTTACTCACAGATACGCAGTATTTT.

The chain carries TRBV5-5 and TRBJ2-7, with TRBD2 matching over 13 bases. Per the germline V gene, CDR1 is SGHKS and CDR2 is YYEKEE (reference sequence). The CDR3 has 15 amino acids. V lost 1 base, J lost 4 bases, and 2 bases stayed unmatched. CDR3 DNA: TGTGCCAGCAGCTTGACTAGCGGGGGGGTGTACGAGCAGTACTTC. Amino acid sequence: CASSLTSGGVYEQYF. Supplemented by reference TRBV5-5 and TRBJ2-7, the full variable domain reads DAGVTQSPTHLIKTRGQQVTLRCSPISGHKSVSWYQQVLGQGPQFIFQYYEKEERGRGNFPDRFSARQFPNYSSELNVNALLLGDSALYLCASSLTSGGVYEQYFGPGTRLTVT.